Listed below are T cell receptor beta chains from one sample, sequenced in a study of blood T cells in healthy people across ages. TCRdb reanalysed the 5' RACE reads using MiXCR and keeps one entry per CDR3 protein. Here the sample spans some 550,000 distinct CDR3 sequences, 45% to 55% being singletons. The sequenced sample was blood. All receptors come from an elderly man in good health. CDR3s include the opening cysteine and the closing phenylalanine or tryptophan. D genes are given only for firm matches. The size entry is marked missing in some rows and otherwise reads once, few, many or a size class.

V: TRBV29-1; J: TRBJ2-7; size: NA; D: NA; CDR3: CSVDRGDGYEQYF; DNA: TGCAGCGTTGATAGAGGAGACGGCTACGAGCAGTACTTC
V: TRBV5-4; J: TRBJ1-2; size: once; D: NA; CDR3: CASSLIGANYGYTF; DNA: TGTGCCAGCAGCTTGATAGGGGCTAACTATGGCTACACCTTC
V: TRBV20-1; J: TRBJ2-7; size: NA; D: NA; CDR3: CSARDQITEVNSYEQYF; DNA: TGCAGTGCTAGAGATCAGATCACGGAGGTCAACTCCTACGAGCAGTACTTC
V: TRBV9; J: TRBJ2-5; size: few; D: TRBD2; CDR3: CASSVGRLAGGNQETQYF; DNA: TGTGCCAGCAGCGTAGGGCGACTAGCGGGAGGAAATCAAGAGACCCAGTACTTC
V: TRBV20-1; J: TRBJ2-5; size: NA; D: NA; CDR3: CSAYSRRGRRETQYF; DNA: TGCAGTGCTTACTCAAGGAGGGGAAGGAGGGAGACCCAGTACTTC
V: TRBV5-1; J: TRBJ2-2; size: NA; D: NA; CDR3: CASSLAGTGTGELFF; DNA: TGCGCCAGCAGCTTGGCAGGGACTGGCACCGGGGAGCTGTTTTTT
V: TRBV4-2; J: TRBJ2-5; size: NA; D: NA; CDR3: CASSQVQIPGFVGEIQYF; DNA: TGTGCCAGCAGCCAAGTTCAGATTCCCGGGTTTGTAGGAGAGATCCAGTACTTC
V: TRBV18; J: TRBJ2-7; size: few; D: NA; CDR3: CASSPRFEQYF; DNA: TGTGCCAGCTCCCCTCGGTTCGAGCAGTACTTC
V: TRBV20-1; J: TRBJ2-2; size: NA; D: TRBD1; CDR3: CSARGRTGVDTGELFF; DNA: TGCAGTGCTAGAGGAAGGACAGGGGTTGACACCGGGGAGCTGTTTTTT
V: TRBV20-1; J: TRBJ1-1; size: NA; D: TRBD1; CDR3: CSAKAPGQLTLNTEAFF; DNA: TGCAGTGCTAAGGCCCCGGGACAGCTAACCTTGAACACTGAAGCTTTCTTT
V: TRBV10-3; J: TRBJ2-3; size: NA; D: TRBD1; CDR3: CAISEPGTASDTQYF; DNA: TGTGCCATCAGTGAGCCTGGGACAGCGTCAGATACGCAGTATTTT
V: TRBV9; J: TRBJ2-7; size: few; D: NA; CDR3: CASGGAAYEQYF; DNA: TGTGCCAGCGGAGGGGCAGCCTACGAGCAGTACTTC
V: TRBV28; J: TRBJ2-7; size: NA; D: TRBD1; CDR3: CASSSPREGQGYEQYF; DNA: TGTGCCAGCAGTTCCCCTAGGGAGGGACAGGGCTACGAGCAGTACTTC
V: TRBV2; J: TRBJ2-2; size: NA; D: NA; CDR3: CASSPSQGITGELFF; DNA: TGTGCCAGCAGCCCCAGCCAGGGCATCACCGGGGAGCTGTTTTTT
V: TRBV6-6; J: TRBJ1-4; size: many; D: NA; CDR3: CASSYGVATNEKLFF; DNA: TGTGCCAGCAGTTACGGGGTGGCAACTAATGAAAAACTGTTTTTT
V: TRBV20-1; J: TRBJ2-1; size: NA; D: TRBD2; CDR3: CSAREFGLAGNEQFF; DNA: TGCAGTGCTAGAGAGTTCGGGTTAGCGGGAAATGAGCAGTTCTTC
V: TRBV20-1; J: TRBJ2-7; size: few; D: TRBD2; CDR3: CSAPTSGGNYEQYF; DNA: TGCAGTGCTCCTACTAGCGGGGGCAACTACGAGCAGTACTTC
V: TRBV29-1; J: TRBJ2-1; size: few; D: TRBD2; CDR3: CSVEAGGFYEQFF; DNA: TGCAGCGTTGAAGCGGGGGGTTTCTATGAGCAGTTCTTC
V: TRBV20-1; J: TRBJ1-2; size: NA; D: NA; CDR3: CSARAAALYGYTF; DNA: TGCAGTGCTAGGGCGGCAGCTCTCTATGGCTACACCTTC
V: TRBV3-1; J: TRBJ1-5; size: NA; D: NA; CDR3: CASSQNRDTPQHF; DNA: TGTGCCAGCAGCCAAAACCGGGACACGCCCCAGCATTTT
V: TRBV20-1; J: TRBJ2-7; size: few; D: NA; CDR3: CSARAPREQYF; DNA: TGCAGTGCTAGAGCTCCCCGCGAGCAGTACTTC
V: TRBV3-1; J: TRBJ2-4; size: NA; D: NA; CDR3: CASSQTLADKNIQYF; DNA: TGTGCCAGCAGCCAAACACTAGCCGACAAAAACATTCAGTACTTC
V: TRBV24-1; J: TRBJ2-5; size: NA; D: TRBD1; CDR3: CATSDRDRRKETQYF; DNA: TGTGCCACCAGTGATCGGGACAGGAGAAAAGAGACCCAGTACTTC
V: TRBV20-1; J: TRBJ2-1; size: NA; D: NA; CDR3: CSAGTSYNEQFF; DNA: TGCAGTGCGGGGACTTCATACAATGAGCAGTTCTTC
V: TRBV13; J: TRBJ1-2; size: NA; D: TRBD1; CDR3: CATSGGIYGYTF; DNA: TGTGCCACCTCAGGGGGCATCTATGGCTACACCTTC
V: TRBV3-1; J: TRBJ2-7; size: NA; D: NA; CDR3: CASSQETGTGYEQYF; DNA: TGTGCCAGCAGCCAAGAGACGGGTACGGGATACGAGCAGTACTTC
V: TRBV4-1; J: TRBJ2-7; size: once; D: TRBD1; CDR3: CASSQPRQGNEQYF; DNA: TGCGCCAGCAGCCAACCCAGACAGGGCAACGAGCAGTACTTC
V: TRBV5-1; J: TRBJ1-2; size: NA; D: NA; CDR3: CASSLADTNWGGYTF; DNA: TGCGCCAGCAGCTTGGCGGACACAAATTGGGGTGGCTACACCTTC
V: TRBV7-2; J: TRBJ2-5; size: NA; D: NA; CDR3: CASSTTGWETQYF; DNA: TGTGCCAGCAGCACCACAGGGTGGGAGACCCAGTACTTC
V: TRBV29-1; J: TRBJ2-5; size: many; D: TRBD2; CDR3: CSVEGEGSGRDETQYF; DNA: TGCAGCGTTGAAGGGGAGGGTAGCGGGAGAGATGAGACCCAGTACTTC
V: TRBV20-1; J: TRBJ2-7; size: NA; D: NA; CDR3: CSARVGRQYF; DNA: TGCAGTGCTAGAGTGGGTAGGCAGTACTTC
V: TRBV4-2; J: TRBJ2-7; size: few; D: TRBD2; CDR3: CASSPFRTSGSRSYEQYF; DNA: TGTGCCAGCAGCCCTTTTCGGACTAGCGGGAGCAGGTCCTACGAGCAGTACTTC
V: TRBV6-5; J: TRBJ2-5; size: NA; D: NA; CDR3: CASSFGSIAKETQYF; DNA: TGTGCCAGCAGTTTCGGGTCGATCGCGAAAGAGACCCAGTACTTC
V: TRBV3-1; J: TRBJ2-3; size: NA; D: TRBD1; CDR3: CASSQANRGIGGYTQYF; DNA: TGTGCCAGCAGCCAAGCGAACAGGGGGATTGGGGGCTATACGCAGTATTTT
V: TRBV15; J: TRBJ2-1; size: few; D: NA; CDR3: CATSRDRGGSEQFF; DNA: TGTGCCACCAGCAGAGATCGGGGAGGAAGTGAGCAGTTCTTC
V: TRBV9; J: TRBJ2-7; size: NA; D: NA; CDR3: CASSVDGDFYEQYF; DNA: TGTGCCAGCAGCGTAGATGGGGACTTTTACGAGCAGTACTTC
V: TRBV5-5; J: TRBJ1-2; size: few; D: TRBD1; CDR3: CASSLQTGGSYGYTF; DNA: TGTGCCAGCAGCTTACAGACAGGGGGTAGCTATGGCTACACCTTC
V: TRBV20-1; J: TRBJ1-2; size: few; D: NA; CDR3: CSARERVGVAGYTF; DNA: TGCAGTGCTAGAGAGAGAGTGGGGGTCGCTGGCTACACCTTC
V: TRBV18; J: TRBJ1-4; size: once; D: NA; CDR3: CASSPSGGRRLEEKLFF; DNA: TGTGCCAGCTCCCCCAGTGGAGGTAGAAGGCTGGAGGAAAAACTGTTTTTT